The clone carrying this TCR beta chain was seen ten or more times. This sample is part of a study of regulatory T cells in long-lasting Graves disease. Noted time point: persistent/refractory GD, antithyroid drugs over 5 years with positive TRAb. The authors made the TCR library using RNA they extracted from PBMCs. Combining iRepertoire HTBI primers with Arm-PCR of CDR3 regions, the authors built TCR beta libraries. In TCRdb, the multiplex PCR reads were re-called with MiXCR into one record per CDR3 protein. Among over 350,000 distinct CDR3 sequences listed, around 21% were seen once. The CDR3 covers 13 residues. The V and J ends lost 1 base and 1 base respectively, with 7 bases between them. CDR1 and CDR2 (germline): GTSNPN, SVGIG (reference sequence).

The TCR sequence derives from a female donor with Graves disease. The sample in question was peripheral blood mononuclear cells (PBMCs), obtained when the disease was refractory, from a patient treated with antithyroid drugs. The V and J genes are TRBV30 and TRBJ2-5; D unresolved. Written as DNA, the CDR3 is TGTGCCTGGAGTGAAAGGATCCAAGAGACCCAGTACTTC. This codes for CAWSERIQETQYF.